This entry is about one TCR beta chain. Antigen unknown. This sample stems from a study of beta chain features in type 1 diabetes. Broader study findings: The similarity of naive, central memory and Treg TCRB repertoires appeared greater among patients than among healthy donors. Patients and controls would share equally any PCR tilt toward shorter templates. The study found moderately but significantly shorter TCRB CDR3s in all four CD4+ subsets of Type 1 diabetes patients.

Expressed TCRB transcripts were sequenced, since all the RNA that had been isolated was reverse transcribed. Generated by immunoSEQ multiplex PCR, the TCRdb table keeps only in-frame clones and is missing some. Altogether 300,000 to 350,000 clones are present, around 9% being singletons, with the ten largest covering approximately 1%. The CDR3 extends over 15 amino acids. V was trimmed by 3 bases and J by 5 bases, leaving 14 bases between them. Germline-derived CDR1 and CDR2 are LNHDA and SQIVND (reference sequence). Using CD45RO/CCR7/CD25/CD127/CD95/CD27, CD4+ naive, central memory, regulatory and stem cell-like memory cells were sorted.

Sequencing was carried out using central memory CD4+ T cells from blood. The receptor was isolated from a man aged 30 to 45 with type 1 diabetes. The J gene is TRBJ1-5, the V gene TRBV19; no firm D call. The CDR3 nucleotides are TGTGCCAGTAGTATCGGAGGGAATGAAGATCAGCCCCAGCATTTT. Translation gives CASSIGGNEDQPQHF. Based on the CDR3 plus reference TRBV19 and TRBJ1-5, the full variable domain is DGGITQSPKYLFRKEGQNVTLSCEQNLNHDAMYWYRQDPGQGLRLIYYSQIVNDFQKGDIAEGYSVSREKKESFPLTVTSAQKNPTAFYLCASSIGGNEDQPQHFGDGTRLSIL.